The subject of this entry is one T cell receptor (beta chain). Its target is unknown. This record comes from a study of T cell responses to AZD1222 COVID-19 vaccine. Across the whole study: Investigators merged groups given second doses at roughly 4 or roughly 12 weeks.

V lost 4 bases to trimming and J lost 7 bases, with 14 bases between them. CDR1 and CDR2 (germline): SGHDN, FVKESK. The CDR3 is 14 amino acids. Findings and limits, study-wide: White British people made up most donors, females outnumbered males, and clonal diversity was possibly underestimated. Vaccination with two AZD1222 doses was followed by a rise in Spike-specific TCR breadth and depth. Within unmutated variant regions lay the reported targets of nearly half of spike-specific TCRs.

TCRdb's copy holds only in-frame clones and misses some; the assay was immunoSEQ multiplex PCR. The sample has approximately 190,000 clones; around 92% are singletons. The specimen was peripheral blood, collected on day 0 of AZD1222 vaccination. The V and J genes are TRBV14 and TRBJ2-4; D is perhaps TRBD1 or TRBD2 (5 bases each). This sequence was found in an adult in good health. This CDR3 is CASSPPGTGNIQYF. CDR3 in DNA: TGTGCCAGCAGCCCCCCCGGGACCGGGAACATTCAGTACTTC.